The entry that follows covers one T cell receptor (beta chain) sequence. Sequencing used immunoSEQ multiplex PCR; TCRdb keeps in-frame clones, though not all of them. The sample yields more than 300,000 clones, about 92% seen once. The J segment lost 4 bases and the V segment lost 5 bases, leaving 7 bases of the junction unmatched. The CDR3 is 15 residues long. From germline, CDR1 is SGHVS and CDR2 FQNEAQ. These data are taken from a study of blood T cell repertoires in COVID-19. Across the whole study: Nucleic acid was either cDNA or gDNA, and it came from T cells, B-cell-depleted T cells, or PBMCs.

Participants were aged about 18 to 95 years, lived in about 26 US areas, and enrolled virtually. Two negative PCRs, clearance, or symptom resolution were required of recovered Cohort 3 donors. What was sequenced was PBMCs or T cells enriched from blood (not recorded which). V and J are TRBV7-8 and TRBJ1-5; TRBD1 agrees at 8 bases. The sequence was obtained from a woman in her thirties who had recovered from COVID-19. The CDR3 sequence is CASSPGTGRNQPQHF. As DNA, the CDR3 is TGTGCCAGCAGCCCCGGGACAGGCCGAAATCAGCCCCAGCATTTT.